This TCR beta chain stems from a study of CD8+CD57+ T cells in acquired aplastic anemia. At the level of the study: When averaged, DNA from sorted CD4+ and CD8+ cells came to approximately 3 ug. Healthy donors gave 11 million or so reads on average for CD4+ cells.

Researchers used genomic DNA as the template to profile TCR beta VDJ and CDR3. TCRdb called the reads again in MiXCR, with one record for every CDR3 protein. The sample records about 130,000 distinct CDR3 sequences, 40% to 60% being singletons. Trimming shortened V by 6 bases and J by 0 bases, and 14 bases separated the two germline ends. In germline, CDR1 is MNHEY, CDR2 SVGEGT. This CDR3 comprises 15 residues. The table lists this clonotype with many counts. Sequenced material: sorted CD4+, CD8+, or CD8+CD57+ T cells (not recorded which) from PBMCs. The receptor was isolated from a human donor in good health, serving as a control. This chain joins TRBV6-2 or TRBV6-3 and TRBJ1-1; D remains unclear. The CDR3 loop reads CASSPPKGMNTEAFF. The CDR3 region has the DNA TGTGCCAGCAGCCCTCCCAAGGGAATGAACACTGAAGCTTTCTTT.